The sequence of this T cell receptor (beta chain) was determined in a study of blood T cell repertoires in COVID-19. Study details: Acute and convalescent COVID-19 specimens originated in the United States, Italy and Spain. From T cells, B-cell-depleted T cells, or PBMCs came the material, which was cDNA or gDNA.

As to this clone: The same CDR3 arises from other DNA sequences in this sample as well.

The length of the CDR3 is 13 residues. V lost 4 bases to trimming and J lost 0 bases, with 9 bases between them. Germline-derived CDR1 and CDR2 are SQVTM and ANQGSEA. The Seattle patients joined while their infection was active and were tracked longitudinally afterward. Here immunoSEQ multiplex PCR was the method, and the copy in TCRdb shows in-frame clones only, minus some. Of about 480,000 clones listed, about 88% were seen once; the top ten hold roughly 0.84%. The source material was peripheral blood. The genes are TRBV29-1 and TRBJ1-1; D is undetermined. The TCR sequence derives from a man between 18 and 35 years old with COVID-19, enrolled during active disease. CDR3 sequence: CSVGGLMNTEAFF. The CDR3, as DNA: TGCAGCGTTGGAGGCCTAATGAACACTGAAGCTTTCTTT.